This TCR beta chain is from a study of blood T cells in healthy people across ages (dated by TCRdb to between 2014 and 2017). With respect to the entire study: In model experiments, template switching captured roughly one uniquely barcoded TCR beta cDNA molecule for every two T cells. To track age-related changes in TCR beta repertoire diversity, the study relied on deep sequencing normalized with unique cDNA molecular identifiers. Donors were grouped into four age groups: young (average 16 years), middle-aged (about 40), aged (about 60) and long-lived (82). The study analyzed two additional independent replicas of 1 million unique cDNA reads from the same blood draw for two donors, one aged 18 to 30 and one aged 80 or older. To avoid experimental bias, donors of different ages were randomly spread across the sequencing lanes.

Taken from cysteine to phenylalanine, the CDR3 has 14 residues. Left in the record is the CDR3 DNA by itself, 42 bases read in frame from the first base. V loses 0 bases at its end and J loses 8 bases; junction bases beyond the gene matches: 5. The germline V gene supplies CDR1 SQVTM and CDR2 ANQGSEA. The 40 or so donors, aged about 6 to 90 years, were systemically healthy Caucasian individuals from Russia. Around 10 milliliters of peripheral blood were drawn from each donor into EDTA-treated Vacutainer tubes. Ficoll-Paque density-gradient centrifugation was used to isolate PBMCs, with at least 7 million per sample. Trizol reagent was used to extract total RNA from PBMCs, with at least 5.5 micrograms per sample. The percentages of naive CD45RAhigh/CD27high T cells were determined by flow cytometry on a PBMC aliquot from every donor. What the work shows at the level of the full study, not this receptor alone: Compared with the aged group, more naive CD4+ T cells, fewer expanded clones and increased TCR diversity were shown by the long-lived group, suggesting age selection. Because profiling used bulk unsorted PBMCs, naive and antigen-experienced compartments could not be compared conclusively. As age increased, observed TCR beta diversity per million T cells dropped in a roughly linear way, and a significant reduction was already evident by age around 41. A strong correlation was found between observed TCR beta diversity and the percentage of naive T cells measured by flow cytometry. The CMV infection status of donors was not known, potentially confounding age-related changes in expanded clonotypes. Estimates of total diversity from one million sequenced T cells were regarded as lower bounds and underestimates.

Preparation of the library involved 5' RACE. The sequencer listed for this sample is Illumina HiSeq 2500. A second PCR of roughly 7 to 11 cycles was performed with a sample-barcoded 5' primer and a J-beta primer mix. A template-switch 5' adaptor carrying 12 random nucleotides introduced a unique molecular identifier onto each TCR beta cDNA molecule. Each sample yielded at least 2.5 million CDR3-containing paired-end reads. First-strand cDNA was synthesized from all RNA with the Mint cDNA synthesis kit, primed by a TRBC-specific oligonucleotide. After uracil-DNA glycosylase treatment, a first 18-cycle PCR used universal primers M1SS and BC2_uni_R on all cDNA. As for the authors' bioinformatics: For normalization, 1 million high-quality reads, each with a distinct molecular identifier, were randomly selected from each sample. Instead of being binned into consensus sequences, reads with shared molecular identifiers were discarded. CDR3 identification, clonotype clustering and error correction used MiTCR with a Q25 quality threshold and the strictest error-elimination algorithm. A nonparametric unseen species model using Euler transformation provided a lower-bound estimate of total TCR beta diversity. TCRdb reprocessed the public reads (quality trimming at Q25 with fastp, clone calling with MiXCR) and kept in-frame beta chains. Every entry covers one CDR3 protein and lists the most common genes and DNA from its rows. Here the V and J calls rest on TCRdb's processing, not on the authors' analysis. Here the sample has about 1.5 million distinct CDR3 sequences; 35% to 45% occur a single time. The top ten constitute approximately 4% of the sample.

This clonotype was detected only a few times. Its antigen is still unknown. No base quality values were provided; no much bigger clone lies one nucleotide off. The sequenced sample consisted of blood. Recombination joined TRBV29-1 with TRBJ2-1; 9 central bases correspond to TRBD2. This receptor was identified in a young woman in good health. The sequenced DNA: TGCAGCGTTGAAGATGGACTAGCGTTCCATGAGCAGTTCTTC. Its protein product is CSVEDGLAFHEQFF.